What follows are 5 T cell receptor beta chains derived from one specimen sequenced in a study of T cells after yellow fever vaccination. TCRdb processed the 5' RACE reads anew with MiXCR; each CDR3 protein has one entry. This sample yields over 300,000 distinct CDR3 sequences, of which over 3.5% are seen a single time; 20% to 25% belongs to the top ten. Sequencing used PBMCs, obtained 5 days after the yellow fever booster vaccination. These receptors were collected from a man between 18 and 29 years old who received the YFV17D yellow fever vaccine.

This clonotype came up a few times. The CDR3 DNA sequence: TGCGCCAGCAGCTTGACAGGGACTAACTATGGCTACACCTTC. It yields the protein CASSLTGTNYGYTF. This sequence joins TRBV5-1 and TRBJ1-2; TRBD1 might be the D (6 bases). The germline V gene has CDR1 SGHRS and CDR2 YFSETQ. V gave up 1 base and J gave up 0 bases, with 7 bases separating them. This CDR3 has 14 residues.

V gene TRBV27 combines with J gene TRBJ2-5; D not certain. Trimming cost V 5 bases and J 1 base, with 17 bases left between them. Per germline, CDR1 MNHEY and CDR2 SMNVEV (reference sequence). The CDR3 consists of 16 residues. The CDR3 reads CASSPYMSVIQETQYF. CDR3 coding DNA: TGTGCCAGCAGTCCGTATATGTCGGTGATCCAAGAGACCCAGTACTTC.

This clonotype has more than one count but fewer than ten. This chain joins TRBV2 and TRBJ2-5, with TRBD1 matching 7 bases. This CDR3 is 13 amino acids long. V was clipped by 6 bases and J by 7 bases; unmatched bases: 8. Germline CDR1 is SNHLY and CDR2 is FYNNEI. The CDR3 is CASRDGTVMTQYF. In nucleotides, the CDR3 is TGTGCCAGCAGGGACGGGACAGTGATGACCCAGTACTTC.

In this sample, this clonotype turned up many times. The J gene is TRBJ1-1, the V gene TRBV29-1; D not certain. Trimming removed 0 bases at V and 5 bases at J, with 10 bases between. Germline V CDR1 and CDR2: SQVTM, ANQGSEA. This CDR3 has 13 amino acids. CDR3 DNA: TGCAGCGTTGAAGAGGGTGTGGAAACTGAAGCTTTCTTT. Amino acids: CSVEEGVETEAFF.

This clonotype has just a few counts. CDR3 coding DNA: TGTGCCAGCAGTCGGGGGAGGGGCAGATCCTACGAGCAGTACGTC. Translated: CASSRGRGRSYEQYV. The V gene is TRBV27, the J gene TRBJ2-7, with 7 bases aligning to TRBD2. With V trimmed by 5 bases and J by 1 base, 8 bases remained unmatched. Germline V gene lookup returns CDR1 MNHEY and CDR2 SMNVEV (reference sequence). There are 15 residues in the CDR3.